This TCR beta chain stems from a study of T cell repertoires in cytomegalovirus infection. As for the study in general: Recently identified HLA-C-restricted CMV epitopes were among the peptides used. Matching HLA type, along with CMV infection, was indicated by public TCR beta signatures. Study-level results: HLA-C-restricted CMV clonotypes gave the most frequent clonotype in two of eight donors. Using cumulative public TCR beta family frequency, the authors identified those who carried CMV together with the relevant HLA.

This clonotype was recorded a few times. Its matching antigen is unknown. MiXCR, applied by TCRdb to the reads, yields one record per CDR3 protein. The data show 640,000 or so distinct CDR3 sequences, about 30% seen once. This CDR3 comprises 14 residues. Trimming took off 2 bases at V and 6 bases at J, with 14 bases between the two ends. The germline V gene has CDR1 SGHVS and CDR2 FQNEAQ. The source of this sequence is a human donor in good health (CMV status not recorded). Some clones in this sample may be carry-over from other donors' samples. The rearrangement joins TRBV7-8 to TRBJ2-7; D gene uncertain. Sequencing was performed on cultured PBMCs, taken from culture after CMV antigen stimulation. In nucleotides, the CDR3 is TGTGCCAGCAGCTTAATGCCCGGCGGTCTCGAGCAGTACTTC. It is translated as CASSLMPGGLEQYF.